This is a list of T cell receptor beta chains from one sample in a study of T cell responses to AZD1222 COVID-19 vaccine. Assay: immunoSEQ multiplex PCR; the TCRdb copy retains only in-frame clones and omits some. The table has some 150,000 clones, 90% seen once. This specimen consisted of peripheral blood, obtained on day 0 of AZD1222 vaccination. The receptor set was obtained from an adult in good health. Each CDR3 is given with its conserved first and last residue. D genes are given only for firm matches. A clone size is listed for some rows: how often the clone was seen (once, few, many), or a class if it is expanded.

>-|TRBV30|TRBJ1-2|-
TGTGCCTGGAGTGGGGATAACTATGGCTACACCTTC
CAWSGDNYGYTF
>-|TRBV5-1|TRBJ1-2|-
TGCGCCAGCACAGGGAGCCCACCGGAAAACTATGGCTACACCTTC
CASTGSPPENYGYTF
>TRBD2|TRBV7-9|TRBJ2-7|-
TGTGCCAGCAGCCCGCGGGAGGGCGCCTACGAGCAGTACTTC
CASSPREGAYEQYF
>-|TRBV29-1|TRBJ1-2|-
TGCAGCGGAGCCGGTGGGCCTAACTATGGCTACACCTTC
CSGAGGPNYGYTF
>TRBD1|TRBV7-9|TRBJ2-5|once
TGTGCCAGCAGCCCAGCACGGACAGGGGATCACGGGGAGACCCAGTACTTC
CASSPARTGDHGETQYF
>TRBD2|TRBV4-2|TRBJ2-3|-
TGTGCCAGCAGCCAAGAGACTAGCGGGGGCCCCACAGATACGCAGTATTTT
CASSQETSGGPTDTQYF
>-|TRBV2|TRBJ1-4|-
TGTGCCAGCAGTGAAAGGGCAACTAATGAAAAACTGTTTTTT
CASSERATNEKLFF
>-|TRBV11-2|TRBJ1-4|-
TGTGCCAGCAGCTTAGTGTCAGGGGCTAATGAAAAACTGTTTTTT
CASSLVSGANEKLFF
>TRBD1|TRBV24-1|TRBJ1-1|-
TGTGCCACCAGTGATTTCCGGACAGGTCCCTTTGGGGCTTTCTTT
CATSDFRTGPFGAFF
>TRBD1|TRBV7-9|TRBJ2-7|-
TGTGCCAGCAGCCACCCGGGACAGGGGGCCTACGAGCAGTACTTC
CASSHPGQGAYEQYF
>-|TRBV5-5|TRBJ1-1|-
TGTGCCAGCAGCTGGGGGTTCACTGAAGCTTTCTTT
CASSWGFTEAFF